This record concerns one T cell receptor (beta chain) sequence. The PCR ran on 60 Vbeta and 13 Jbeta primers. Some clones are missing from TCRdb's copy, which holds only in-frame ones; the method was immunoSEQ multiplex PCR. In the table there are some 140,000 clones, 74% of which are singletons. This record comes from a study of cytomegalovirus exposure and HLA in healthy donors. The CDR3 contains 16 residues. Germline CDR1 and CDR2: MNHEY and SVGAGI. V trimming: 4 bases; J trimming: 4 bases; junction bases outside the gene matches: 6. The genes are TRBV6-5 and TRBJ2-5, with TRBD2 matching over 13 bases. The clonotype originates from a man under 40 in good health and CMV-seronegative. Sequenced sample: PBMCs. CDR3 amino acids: CASSFQLAGGRETQYF. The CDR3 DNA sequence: TGTGCCAGCAGTTTCCAACTAGCGGGGGGGCGAGAGACCCAGTACTTC.